The entry that follows covers one T cell receptor beta chain sequence. The antigen is not known. The V gene end was trimmed by 5 bases and the J gene end by 0 bases; junction bases not matched to a gene: 7. CDR1 and CDR2 (germline): SGHTA, FQGNSA. The CDR3 runs 16 residues. These data come from a study of identical twins. TCRdb itself ran the 5' RACE reads through MiXCR, one entry per CDR3 protein. The sample contains hundreds of thousands of distinct CDR3 sequences, approximately 22% of which appear only once. General study points: Fewer insertions were carried by abundant cord blood beta clonotypes, but none was seen in memory repertoires.

This sample also belongs to another study, concerning T cells expressing NK-cell markers.

Sequences were obtained from PBMCs. This clonotype was obtained from a woman aged 18-35 years in good health. This sequence joins TRBV7-2 and TRBJ2-1; 7 bases match TRBD2. The CDR3 DNA sequence: TGTGCCAGCAGCCTGACTAGCAAAAGCTCCTACAATGAGCAGTTCTTC. Translating it yields CASSLTSKSSYNEQFF.